This entry describes one T cell receptor (beta chain). These data originate in a study of CD8 T cells in Susac syndrome. Roughly 0.45 to 1 ug RNA was reverse transcribed with random hexamers. TCRdb re-called the immunoSEQ multiplex PCR reads through MiXCR, storing one row per CDR3 protein. Among approximately 170,000 distinct CDR3 sequences, roughly 94% were seen once, and the ten largest hold 0.09% to 0.1%. CDR3 length: 15 amino acids. Trimming removed 3 bases at V and 0 bases at J, with 12 bases between. The chain has TRBV12-3 or TRBV12-4 and TRBJ2-7; D may be TRBD1 (5 bases). This clonotype was sampled from a human donor with multiple sclerosis. The specimen was CD4+ T cells from PBMCs. The CDR3 DNA reads TGTGCCAGCAGTTTTTGGCAGGGTCCCTCCTACGAGCAGTACTTC. It is translated as CASSFWQGPSYEQYF.